The 30 T cell receptor beta chains listed next were all sequenced from one sample in a study of blood T cell repertoires in COVID-19. The table came from immunoSEQ multiplex PCR; TCRdb's copy has only in-frame clones and leaves some out. The table shows approximately 210,000 clones, with 80% to 85% occurring only once. Sequences were obtained from PBMCs or T cells enriched from blood (not recorded which). The receptors shown here come from a woman in her forties or fifties with acute COVID-19.

The chain has TRBV19 and TRBJ1-5; 8 bases fit TRBD1. CDR1 LNHDA and CDR2 SQIVND come from the germline V gene (reference sequence). J lost 2 bases, V lost 3 bases, and 15 bases had no gene match. CDR3 length equals 19 residues. CDR3 loop: CASSIMGQVGLPRNQPQHF. The CDR3 DNA is TGTGCCAGTAGTATTATGGGACAGGTAGGGTTGCCCCGCAATCAGCCCCAGCATTTT.

This chain connects TRBV18 to TRBJ2-1; 10 bases align to TRBD2. The ends lost 0 bases at V and 3 bases at J; junction bases unmatched: 11. This CDR3 is built from 19 residues. Germline CDR1 and CDR2: KGHSH and LQKENI. The CDR3 loop is CASSPPAAGGLNGYNEQFF. CDR3 nucleotide sequence: TGTGCCAGCTCACCACCGGCAGCGGGGGGGCTGAATGGCTACAATGAGCAGTTCTTC.

The chain joins TRBV2 to TRBJ1-4; TRBD1 agrees at 8 bases. Germline V lookup: CDR1 SNHLY, CDR2 FYNNEI. The CDR3 runs to 14 residues. V trimming: 6 bases; J trimming: 11 bases; junction bases outside the gene matches: 11. This chain's CDR3 is CASSSQGGKVKLFF. CDR3 sequence (DNA): TGTGCCAGCAGCTCACAGGGGGGGAAAGTGAAACTGTTTTTT. Full variable domain (outside the CDR3, taken from reference TRBV2 and TRBJ1-4): EPEVTQTPSHQVTQMGQEVILRCVPISNHLYFYWYRQILGQKVEFLVSFYNNEISEKSEIFDDQFSVERPDGSNFTLKIRSTKLEDSAMYFCASSSQGGKVKLFFGSGTQLSVL.

V gene TRBV6-2 or TRBV6-3 combines with J gene TRBJ2-7, with unresolved D. Between the trimmed V and J ends, which lost 3 bases and 7 bases, there was a span of 16 bases. The CDR3 runs 14 residues. Germline V gene lookup returns CDR1 MNHEY and CDR2 SVGEGT. The CDR3 DNA reads TGTGCCAGCAGTTATATCCCCAGCAGGCTTGAGCAGTACTTC. This translates into CASSYIPSRLEQYF.

This clone was found a few times. V usage is TRBV12-3 or TRBV12-4 and J usage is TRBJ2-2; D not certain. Trimming stripped 6 bases from V and 2 bases from J, with 4 bases between. The CDR3 runs to 12 residues. The CDR3 loop is CASSFNTGELFF. CDR3 nucleotide sequence: TGTGCCAGCAGCTTCAACACCGGGGAGCTGTTTTTT.

The V and J genes are TRBV11-2 and TRBJ1-2; a weak D match, TRBD1 (6 bases). Germline CDR1 is SGHAT and CDR2 is FQNNGV. With 3 bases removed from V and 8 bases from J, the gap between germline ends came to 10 bases. CDR3 size: 12 residues. The CDR3 loop is CASSFARGGYTF. The CDR3 DNA reads as TGTGCCAGCAGCTTCGCTAGGGGGGGCTACACCTTC.

The rearrangement joins TRBV7-2 to TRBJ2-3; TRBD2 agrees at 12 bases. V trimming: 5 bases; J trimming: 5 bases; junction bases outside the gene matches: 11. The length of the CDR3 is 17 residues. CDR1 is SGHTA, CDR2 FQGNSA, per germline. Here the CDR3 reads CASSQSRLAGARDTQYF. In DNA, the CDR3 is TGTGCCAGCAGCCAAAGTCGACTAGCGGGAGCGAGAGATACGCAGTATTTT. Full variable domain (missing parts from reference TRBV7-2 and TRBJ2-3): GAGVSQSPSNKVTEKGKDVELRCDPISGHTALYWYRQSLGQGLEFLIYFQGNSAPDKSGLPSDRFSAERTGGSVSTLTIQRTQQEDSAVYLCASSQSRLAGARDTQYFGPGTRLTVL.

The chain couples TRBV7-9 to TRBJ1-2; D is possibly TRBD1 (6 bases). Per germline, CDR1 SEHNR and CDR2 FQNEAQ (reference sequence). V was pared by 5 bases and J by 3 bases, with 13 bases between. The CDR3 loop spans 14 amino acids. The CDR3 reads CASSDRQDYYGYTF. The CDR3 DNA reads TGTGCCAGCAGCGACCGACAGGACTACTATGGCTACACCTTC.

The gene calls are TRBV4-1 and TRBJ2-6; 7 bases agree with TRBD1. The CDR3 sequence is 20 residues long. Germline V lookup: CDR1 MGHRA, CDR2 YSYEKL. V trimming: 2 bases; J trimming: 0 bases; junction bases outside the gene matches: 13. CDR3 nucleotides: TGCGCCAGCAGCCAAATTAAGGGGGCGGCTATTTTCTCTGGGGCCAACGTCCTGACTTTC. It yields the protein CASSQIKGAAIFSGANVLTF.

The genes are TRBV7-7 and TRBJ2-7; TRBD1 matches 7 bases. The germline V gene encodes CDR1 SSHAT and CDR2 FNYEAQ (reference sequence). CDR3 length equals 15 residues. The junction had 6 bases not matched to a gene; V was cut back by 4 bases and J by 0 bases. The CDR3 loop is CASSSGTGVSYEQYF. The CDR3 DNA reads as TGTGCCAGCAGCTCCGGTACAGGGGTCTCCTACGAGCAGTACTTC.

The J gene is TRBJ1-2, the V gene TRBV4-1; TRBD1 matches at 7 bases. The CDR3 is 15 residues long. Germline V gives CDR1 MGHRA, CDR2 YSYEKL. V lost 4 bases to trimming and J lost 5 bases; unmatched junction nucleotides: 10. This chain's CDR3 is CASSRQNRGDYGYTF. In DNA form, the CDR3 reads TGCGCCAGCAGCCGGCAAAACAGGGGCGATTATGGCTACACCTTC.

This clone was counted ten times or more. This chain links TRBV28 with TRBJ1-2; D remains ambiguous. V was cut by 2 bases and J by 10 bases, with 8 bases left in between. CDR3 length equals 11 residues. Germline V gene data show CDR1 as MDHEN and CDR2 as SYDVKM. DNA for the CDR3: TGTGCCAGCAGTTTAGCGGCGGCCTACACCTTC. Translating it yields CASSLAAAYTF.

This chain uses TRBV11-2 with TRBJ1-1, with TRBD1 matching over 8 bases. The CDR3 is made up of 14 amino acids. The germline gives CDR1 SGHAT, CDR2 FQNNGV. V was clipped by 6 bases and J by 4 bases; unmatched bases: 7. The CDR3 protein is CASRTAGGSTEAFF. DNA of the CDR3: TGTGCCAGCAGGACCGCAGGGGGCAGCACTGAAGCTTTCTTT.

CDR3: CASSLAGQATDTQYF. The DNA of the CDR3 is TGCGCCAGCAGCTTGGCGGGACAGGCCACAGATACGCAGTATTTT. This chain links TRBV5-1 with TRBJ2-3, with TRBD1 matching over 8 bases. V lost 0 bases, J lost 2 bases, and 2 bases stayed unmatched. The V gene's germline CDR1 is SGHRS and CDR2 YFSETQ. The CDR3 consists of 15 residues.

Comment on this clone: A read error may account for a junction end that differs from germline. The J gene is TRBJ2-5, the V gene TRBV7-7; 12 bases match TRBD1. CDR3 length: 16 amino acids. The germline V gene has CDR1 SSHAT and CDR2 FNYEAQ (reference sequence). This chain's CDR3 is CASSLGTGGLQETQYF. The CDR3 coding sequence is TGTGCTAGCAGCTTAGGGACAGGGGGCCTCCAAGAGACCCAGTACTTC.

CDR3 region: CASSTRQGPSYEQYF. The DNA for the CDR3 is TGTGCCAGCAGCACCCGACAGGGGCCTTCCTACGAGCAGTACTTC. This sequence joins TRBV3-1 (or the pseudogene TRBV3-2) and TRBJ2-7; 8 bases are a match to TRBD1. CDR3 length equals 15 residues. Trimming removed 5 bases from V and 1 base from J; junction bases left unmatched: 7. The germline V gene has CDR1 LGHDT and CDR2 YNNKEL (reference sequence).

V is TRBV5-1 and J is TRBJ2-5; 8 positions agree with TRBD2. Per germline, CDR1 SGHRS and CDR2 YFSETQ. This CDR3 region has 13 residues. The trim removed 3 bases at V and 5 bases at J, leaving 3 bases unmatched. CDR3 in DNA: TGCGCCAGCAGCTCGGGGGGGCAGGAGACCCAGTACTTC. Translated, it gives CASSSGGQETQYF.

The chain joins TRBV6-2 or TRBV6-3 to TRBJ2-1; maybe TRBD2 (7 bases). The CDR3 runs 16 residues. V lost 0 bases and J 7 bases, leaving 16 bases between the germline ends. The V gene's germline CDR1 is MNHEY and CDR2 SVGEGT. The CDR3 loop is CASSYSYRGARNEQFF. The DNA for the CDR3 is TGTGCCAGCAGTTACTCGTATCGGGGGGCGCGGAATGAGCAGTTCTTC.

This chain uses TRBV5-6 with TRBJ1-2, with unresolved D. The germline CDR1 and CDR2 sequences are SGHDT and YYEEEE. V was pared by 0 bases and J by 0 bases, with 9 bases between. CDR3 length: 15 residues. In DNA, the CDR3 is TGTGCCAGCAGCTTGGCCCCAACAGCTAACTATGGCTACACCTTC. Its protein product is CASSLAPTANYGYTF.

The rearrangement uses TRBV13 and TRBJ1-6; TRBD1 agrees at 7 bases. The CDR3 extends over 15 amino acids. The trim removed 5 bases at V and 4 bases at J, leaving 5 bases unmatched. Germline V gives CDR1 PRHDT, CDR2 FYEKMQ (reference sequence). CDR3 nucleotide sequence: TGTGCCAGCAGCCGCGACAGGGCTTATAATTCACCCCTCCACTTT. Translating gives CASSRDRAYNSPLHF.

The chain couples TRBV30 to TRBJ1-6; D ambiguous. With 2 bases removed from V and 7 bases from J, the gap between germline ends came to 9 bases. This CDR3 is 13 amino acids long. Germline lookup yields CDR1 GTSNPN and CDR2 SVGIG (reference sequence). The CDR3 reads CAWSRDTNSPLHF. CDR3 bases: TGTGCCTGGAGTCGTGACACAAATTCACCCCTCCACTTT. Filled out from reference TRBV30 and TRBJ1-6, the complete variable domain reads SQTIHQWPATLVQPVGSPLSLECTVEGTSNPNLYWYRQAAGRGLQLLFYSVGIGQISSEVPQNLSASRPQDRQFILSSKKLLLSDSGFYLCAWSRDTNSPLHFGNGTRLTVT.

The chain combines TRBV5-4 with TRBJ2-5; TRBD2 is a possible D gene (5 bases). Germline V gene sequence: CDR1 SGHNT, CDR2 YYREEE (reference sequence). There are 14 residues in the CDR3. The germline V and J ends were trimmed by 0 bases and 2 bases, with 8 bases remaining between them. CDR3 region: CASSLAWEQETQYF. The CDR3 DNA is TGTGCCAGCAGCTTGGCCTGGGAGCAAGAGACCCAGTACTTC. The full variable domain, in which reference TRBV5-4 and TRBJ2-5 provide the parts outside the CDR3, is ETGVTQSPTHLIKTRGQQVTLRCSSQSGHNTVSWYQQALGQGPQFIFQYYREEENGRGNFPPRFSGLQFPNYSSELNVNALELDDSALYLCASSLAWEQETQYFGPGTRLLVL.

The rearrangement links TRBV7-2 to TRBJ2-5; TRBD2 matches 7 bases. This CDR3 is 15 amino acids long. Germline V CDR1 and CDR2: SGHTA, FQGNSA. J lost 5 bases, V lost 5 bases, and 11 bases had no gene match. CDR3 nucleotides: TGTGCCAGCAGCCCGCCGCGGGGGTACGGGGAGACCCAGTACTTC. Amino acids: CASSPPRGYGETQYF.

This chain connects TRBV24-1 to TRBJ1-3, with D perhaps TRBD1 (6 bases). Trimming took off 7 bases at V and 2 bases at J, with 29 bases between the two ends. The length of the CDR3 is 20 residues. The germline V gene encodes CDR1 KGHDR and CDR2 SFDVKD. The CDR3, as DNA: TGTGCCACCAGCCAATCACCCGACAGGTTGGTCGATAGCGCTGGAAACACCATATATTTT. This codes for CATSQSPDRLVDSAGNTIYF.

This sequence joins TRBV7-2 and TRBJ2-7; D might be TRBD1 (6 bases). The CDR3 runs to 14 residues. Germline V gene lookup returns CDR1 SGHTA and CDR2 FQGNSA. The V end lost 2 bases, the J end lost 3 bases, and 11 bases lay between the germline ends. CDR3 sequence (DNA): TGTGCCAGCAGCTTATTCCGGACAGACTACGAGCAGTACTTC. Encoded protein: CASSLFRTDYEQYF.

This chain joins TRBV29-1 and TRBJ1-1; the match to TRBD1 covers 10 bases. Germline-derived CDR1 and CDR2 are SQVTM and ANQGSEA. The CDR3 is 14 residues long. Unmatched junction bases numbered 3, after V lost 4 bases and J lost 1 base. The CDR3 is CSVGQGARNTEAFF. The CDR3, as DNA: TGCAGCGTTGGACAGGGGGCGAGGAACACTGAAGCTTTCTTT.

The chain joins TRBV2 to TRBJ1-2, with 7 bases lining up with TRBD1. V trimming: 5 bases; J trimming: 4 bases; junction bases outside the gene matches: 10. The CDR3 is 15 residues long. Per germline, CDR1 SNHLY and CDR2 FYNNEI. DNA of the CDR3: TGTGCCAGCAGTATACAGGGGTTAAGTACCTATGGCTACACCTTC. Translating it yields CASSIQGLSTYGYTF.

The chain recombines TRBV24-1 with TRBJ1-3, with D unresolved. V was trimmed by 2 bases and J by 9 bases, leaving 13 bases between them. CDR3 length: 14 amino acids. Germline V CDR1 and CDR2: KGHDR, SFDVKD. CDR3 sequence reads: CATSDSGVLGTIYF. CDR3 bases: TGTGCCACCAGTGATTCGGGAGTCCTGGGCACCATATATTTT.

This clone was detected a few times. The CDR3 DNA sequence: TGTGCCAGCAGTGAAGGACAGCTCCAAGAGACCCAGTACTTC. Residues: CASSEGQLQETQYF. The rearrangement joins TRBV6-1 to TRBJ2-5; D is perhaps TRBD1 (5 bases). The CDR3 sequence is 14 residues long. Looked up from germline, CDR1 is MNHNS and CDR2 is SASEGT. V lost 1 base and J lost 1, with 7 bases in between.

This clone has more than one count but fewer than ten. This sequence joins TRBV19 and TRBJ2-3; 12 bases line up with TRBD2. This CDR3 has 16 amino acids. CDR1 and CDR2 from the germline V gene are LNHDA and SQIVND (reference sequence). V gave up 7 bases and J gave up 0 bases; unmatched junction bases: 5. The CDR3 protein is CASKRLAGVSTDTQYF. For the CDR3, the DNA is TGTGCCAGTAAACGACTAGCGGGAGTGAGCACAGATACGCAGTATTTT.